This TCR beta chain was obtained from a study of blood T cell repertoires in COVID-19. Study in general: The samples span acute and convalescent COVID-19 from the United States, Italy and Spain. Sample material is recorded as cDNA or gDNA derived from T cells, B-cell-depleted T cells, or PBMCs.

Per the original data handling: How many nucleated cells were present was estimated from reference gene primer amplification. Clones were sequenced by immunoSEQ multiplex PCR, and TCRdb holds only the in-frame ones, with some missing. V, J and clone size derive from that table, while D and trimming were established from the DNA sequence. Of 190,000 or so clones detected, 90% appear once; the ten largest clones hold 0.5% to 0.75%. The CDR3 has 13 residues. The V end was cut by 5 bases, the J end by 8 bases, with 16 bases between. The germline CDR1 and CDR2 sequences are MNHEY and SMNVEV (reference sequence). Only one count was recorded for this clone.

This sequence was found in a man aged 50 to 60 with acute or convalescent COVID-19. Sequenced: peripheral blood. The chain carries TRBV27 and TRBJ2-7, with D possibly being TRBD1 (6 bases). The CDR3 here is CASSQGQSGQQYF. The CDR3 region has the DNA TGTGCCAGCAGTCAAGGACAGTCTGGGCAGCAGTACTTC.